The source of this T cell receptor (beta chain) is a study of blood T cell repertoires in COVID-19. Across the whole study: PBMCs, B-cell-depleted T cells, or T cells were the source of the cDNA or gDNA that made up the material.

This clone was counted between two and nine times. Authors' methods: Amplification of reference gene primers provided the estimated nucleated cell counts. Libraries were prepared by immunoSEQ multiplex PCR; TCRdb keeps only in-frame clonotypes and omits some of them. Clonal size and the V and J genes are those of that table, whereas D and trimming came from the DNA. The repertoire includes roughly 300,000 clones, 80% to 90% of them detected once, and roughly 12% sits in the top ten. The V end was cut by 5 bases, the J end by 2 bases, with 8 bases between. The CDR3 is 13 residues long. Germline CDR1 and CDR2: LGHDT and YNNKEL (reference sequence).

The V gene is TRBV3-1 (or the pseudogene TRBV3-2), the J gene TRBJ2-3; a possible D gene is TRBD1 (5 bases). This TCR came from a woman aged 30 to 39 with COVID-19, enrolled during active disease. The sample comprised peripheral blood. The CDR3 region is CASSRQNTDTQYF. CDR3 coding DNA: TGTGCCAGCAGCAGACAGAACACAGATACGCAGTATTTT.